The 21 T cell receptor beta chains below all came from one sample that was sequenced in a study of cytomegalovirus exposure and HLA in healthy donors. Clones were read by immunoSEQ multiplex PCR, and TCRdb kept only the in-frame ones, dropping some. The table lists 120,000 or so clones, roughly nine tenths of them singletons. The sequenced sample consisted of PBMCs. These receptors were collected from a woman aged 18 to 35 in good health and CMV-seronegative.

The CDR3 here is CASSAYSLANYGYTF. CDR3 DNA: TGTGCCAGCAGTGCCTACAGCCTTGCTAACTATGGCTACACCTTC. This chain joins TRBV6-1 and TRBJ1-2; no reliable D call. The CDR3 contains 15 residues. V was pared by 4 bases and J by 0 bases, with 12 bases between. CDR1 and CDR2 (germline): MNHNS, SASEGT.

The genes are TRBV10-3 and TRBJ1-6, with 8 bases aligning to TRBD1. The germline gives CDR1 ENHRY, CDR2 SYGVKD. The CDR3 consists of 14 residues. The J segment lost 8 bases and the V segment lost 6 bases, leaving 6 bases of the junction unmatched. The CDR3 nucleotides are TGTGCCATCAGAGAGATACAGGGGGATTCACCCCTCCACTTT. Translation gives CAIREIQGDSPLHF.

The chain carries TRBV28 and TRBJ2-2; a weak D match, TRBD2 (5 bases). With 7 bases removed from V and 0 bases from J, the gap between germline ends came to 15 bases. CDR3 length: 16 amino acids. Looked up from germline, CDR1 is MDHEN and CDR2 is SYDVKM. The CDR3 nucleotides are TGTGCCAGCACTAGCCCAACAAATTCGAACACCGGGGAGCTGTTTTTT. This translates into CASTSPTNSNTGELFF. Full variable domain (outside the CDR3, taken from reference TRBV28 and TRBJ2-2): DVKVTQSSRYLVKRTGEKVFLECVQDMDHENMFWYRQDPGLGLRLIYFSYDVKMKEKGDIPEGYSVSREKKERFSLILESASTNQTSMYLCASTSPTNSNTGELFFGEGSRLTVL.

This sequence joins TRBV5-1 and TRBJ1-2; 7 bases match TRBD1. V was clipped by 3 bases and J by 5 bases; unmatched bases: 4. The CDR3 sequence is 13 residues long. CDR1 SGHRS and CDR2 YFSETQ come from the germline V gene. Written as DNA, the CDR3 is TGCGCCAGCAGCTGGGACAGCGATTATGGCTACACCTTC. It is translated as CASSWDSDYGYTF.

V usage is TRBV28 and J usage is TRBJ1-6; TRBD1 aligns across 9 bases. V lost 6 bases to trimming and J lost 6 bases; unmatched junction nucleotides: 3. This CDR3 is 14 amino acids long. Per germline, CDR1 MDHEN and CDR2 SYDVKM. The DNA of the CDR3 is TGTGCCAGCAGCCAGGGACAGGGTAATTCACCCCTCCACTTT. Its translation is CASSQGQGNSPLHF.

The chain has TRBV10-3 and TRBJ1-4; D uncertain. V dropped 4 bases and J dropped 6 bases, with 12 bases sitting between them. The CDR3 extends over 14 amino acids. Per germline, CDR1 ENHRY and CDR2 SYGVKD. The CDR3 DNA reads as TGTGCCATCAGTGCTTCCGGGAGGGATGAAAAACTGTTTTTT. Its translation is CAISASGRDEKLFF.

This clone was seen a few times. This chain connects TRBV10-1 to TRBJ2-2; 11 bases agree with TRBD2. This CDR3 region has 15 residues. Trimming took 8 bases from V and 7 from J; bases not matched to a gene: 9. Germline values: CDR1 WNHNN, CDR2 SYGVQD (reference sequence). This CDR3 reads CASSTGTSGFGELFF. The CDR3 DNA sequence: TGCGCCAGCTCCACCGGGACTAGCGGTTTCGGGGAGCTGTTTTTT.

The DNA of the CDR3 is TGTGCCAGCAGTAAAGGAGCGCTAGCAACTAATGAAAAACTGTTTTTT. It is translated as CASSKGALATNEKLFF. The rearrangement joins TRBV28 to TRBJ1-4; D is undetermined. The V end lost 5 bases, the J end lost 0 bases, and 13 bases lay between the germline ends. This CDR3 region has 16 residues. Germline values: CDR1 MDHEN, CDR2 SYDVKM.

This clone has a handful of counts. The chain recombines TRBV19 with TRBJ1-5, with a tentative D call TRBD1 (6 bases). The V gene's germline CDR1 is LNHDA and CDR2 SQIVND (reference sequence). This CDR3 spans 13 amino acids. Trimming took 5 bases from V and 7 from J, leaving 12 bases between them. CDR3 bases: TGTGCCAGTAGTCTCACAGGGTACCAGCCCCAGCATTTT. Residues: CASSLTGYQPQHF.

The chain couples TRBV5-1 to TRBJ2-2; D uncertain. The germline CDR1 and CDR2 sequences are SGHRS and YFSETQ. V was shortened by 2 bases and J by 8 bases, with 4 bases between the two germline ends. The CDR3 runs to 11 residues. CDR3 bases: TGCGCCAGCAGCTTACAGGGGGAGCTGTTTTTT. Translation gives CASSLQGELFF.

The chain has TRBV30 and TRBJ2-3, with TRBD2 as a possible D gene (7 bases). The CDR3 loop spans 13 amino acids. Germline CDR1 GTSNPN, CDR2 SVGIG (reference sequence). V lost 4 bases, J lost 7 bases, and 15 bases lay in between. CDR3 residues: CAWMGGARHTQYF. For the CDR3, the DNA is TGTGCCTGGATGGGGGGGGCGAGGCATACGCAGTATTTT. The full variable domain, its missing parts supplied by reference TRBV30 and TRBJ2-3, is SQTIHQWPATLVQPVGSPLSLECTVEGTSNPNLYWYRQAAGRGLQLLFYSVGIGQISSEVPQNLSASRPQDRQFILSSKKLLLSDSGFYLCAWMGGARHTQYFGPGTRLTVL.

The J gene is TRBJ2-3, the V gene TRBV4-2; possibly TRBD2 for D (6 bases). The V end lost 0 bases, the J end lost 1 base, and 11 bases lay between the germline ends. Germline CDR1 is LGHNA and CDR2 is YNFKEQ. This CDR3 spans 16 amino acids. The CDR3 reads CASSQDMRGRTDTQYF. As DNA, the CDR3 is TGTGCCAGCAGCCAAGATATGCGGGGTCGCACAGATACGCAGTATTTT.

The chain recombines TRBV7-9 with TRBJ2-5; D is unresolved. This CDR3 region has 14 residues. The germline gives CDR1 SEHNR, CDR2 FQNEAQ (reference sequence). V dropped 5 bases and J dropped 3 bases, with 13 bases sitting between them. The CDR3: CASSAGSLKETQYF. CDR3 DNA sequence: TGTGCCAGCAGCGCAGGAAGCCTAAAAGAGACCCAGTACTTC.

The gene calls are TRBV4-2 and TRBJ2-7; 9 bases are a match to TRBD1. The CDR3 runs 14 residues. The V gene's germline CDR1 is LGHNA and CDR2 YNFKEQ. Trimming removed 3 bases from V and 4 bases from J; junction bases left unmatched: 4. The CDR3 sequence: CASSHGTGSYEQYF. The CDR3 nucleotides read TGTGCCAGCAGCCACGGGACAGGGTCGTACGAGCAGTACTTC.

The genes are TRBV9 and TRBJ1-2; D not certain. This CDR3 has 15 residues. Trimming removed 5 bases at V and 5 bases at J, with 19 bases between. Germline V gene data show CDR1 as SGDLS and CDR2 as YYNGEE. This CDR3 is CASSSPRGGRYGYTF. The CDR3 DNA sequence: TGTGCCAGCAGTAGTCCCCGGGGAGGAAGATATGGCTACACCTTC.

This clone was counted only a few times. The chain joins TRBV25-1 to TRBJ1-5; D call uncertain. V dropped 3 bases and J dropped 4 bases, with 7 bases sitting between them. Germline CDR1 reads MGHDK; CDR2 reads SYGVNS. The CDR3 is made up of 13 amino acids. The CDR3 DNA is TGTGCCAGCAGTGAGGGCGAAAATCAGCCCCAGCATTTT. It codes for CASSEGENQPQHF. Filled out from reference TRBV25-1 and TRBJ1-5, the complete variable domain reads EADIYQTPRYLVIGTGKKITLECSQTMGHDKMYWYQQDPGMELHLIHYSYGVNSTEKGDLSSESTVSRIRTEHFPLTLESARPSHTSQYLCASSEGENQPQHFGDGTRLSIL.

CDR3 loop: CASSAGGGLLLGGYTF. Written as DNA, the CDR3 is TGTGCCAGCAGTGCAGGTGGGGGCTTACTTTTAGGTGGCTACACCTTC. The chain combines TRBV28 with TRBJ1-2; a weak D match, TRBD1 (6 bases). Germline CDR1 and CDR2: MDHEN and SYDVKM. The CDR3 consists of 16 residues. Trimming stripped 5 bases from V and 7 bases from J, with 23 bases between.

The chain links TRBV27 to TRBJ2-3; D not certain. Trimming cost V 3 bases and J 7 bases, with 17 bases left between them. The CDR3 is 15 amino acids. Germline V gene lookup returns CDR1 MNHEY and CDR2 SMNVEV (reference sequence). The CDR3 coding sequence is TGTGCCAGCAGTTTGAGTACAGTCCGTCCGCATACGCAGTATTTT. This gives the protein CASSLSTVRPHTQYF.

The V gene is TRBV6-5, the J gene TRBJ2-2; TRBD2 matches 7 bases. The length of the CDR3 is 14 residues. Germline CDR1 MNHEY, CDR2 SVGAGI. Trimming took 7 bases from V and 2 from J; bases not matched to a gene: 4. The CDR3: CASNRAGNTGELFF. The CDR3 DNA follows: TGTGCCAGCAACCGAGCGGGAAACACCGGGGAGCTGTTTTTT.

This clone appeared once. V usage is TRBV14 and J usage is TRBJ1-2; D is undetermined. Between the trimmed V and J ends, which lost 1 base and 7 bases, there was a span of 4 bases. This CDR3 spans 11 amino acids. Germline V CDR1 and CDR2: SGHDN, FVKESK. The chain's CDR3 is CASSQVGGYTF. The CDR3 coding sequence is TGTGCCAGCAGCCAAGTCGGTGGCTACACCTTC.

V and J are TRBV30 and TRBJ1-6; possible D gene TRBD1, 5 bases. Trimming pared 1 base from V and 7 bases from J, leaving 14 bases between. The CDR3 has 15 amino acids. Germline V CDR1 and CDR2: GTSNPN, SVGIG (reference sequence). The CDR3 here is CAWSEWLRGNSPLHF. In DNA form, the CDR3 reads TGTGCCTGGAGTGAGTGGCTCCGGGGGAATTCACCCCTCCACTTT.